This TCR beta chain was identified during a study of blood T cell repertoires in COVID-19. Study-wide context: Sources were T cells, B-cell-depleted T cells, or PBMCs; the material itself was cDNA or gDNA.

In the source study's methods: Amplification from reference gene primers served as the basis for estimated nucleated cell counts. Method: immunoSEQ multiplex PCR; TCRdb's copy keeps in-frame clones and lacks some. V and J calls and clone size are copied from that table; D and trimming were computed from the DNA. The sample contains approximately 210,000 clones, roughly 84% of which appear only once. Living in 20 to 30 US areas, the participants were between roughly 18 and 89 years of age. Clinical history reported by participants formed the basis on which cohorts were assigned. V lost 6 bases and J lost 2, with 13 bases in between. Germline assignment: CDR1 LNHDA and CDR2 SQIVND (reference sequence). The CDR3 totals 15 residues.

Sequencing was done on a sample of PBMCs or T cells enriched from blood (not recorded which). This clonotype originated in a man in his thirties or forties in a cohort exposed to, infected with or recovered from COVID-19 (not recorded which). The chain couples TRBV19 to TRBJ1-4, with D perhaps TRBD1 (6 bases). CDR3 residues: CASSTGRGTNEKLFF. The CDR3, as DNA: TGTGCCAGTAGCACAGGGCGAGGGACTAATGAAAAACTGTTTTTT.